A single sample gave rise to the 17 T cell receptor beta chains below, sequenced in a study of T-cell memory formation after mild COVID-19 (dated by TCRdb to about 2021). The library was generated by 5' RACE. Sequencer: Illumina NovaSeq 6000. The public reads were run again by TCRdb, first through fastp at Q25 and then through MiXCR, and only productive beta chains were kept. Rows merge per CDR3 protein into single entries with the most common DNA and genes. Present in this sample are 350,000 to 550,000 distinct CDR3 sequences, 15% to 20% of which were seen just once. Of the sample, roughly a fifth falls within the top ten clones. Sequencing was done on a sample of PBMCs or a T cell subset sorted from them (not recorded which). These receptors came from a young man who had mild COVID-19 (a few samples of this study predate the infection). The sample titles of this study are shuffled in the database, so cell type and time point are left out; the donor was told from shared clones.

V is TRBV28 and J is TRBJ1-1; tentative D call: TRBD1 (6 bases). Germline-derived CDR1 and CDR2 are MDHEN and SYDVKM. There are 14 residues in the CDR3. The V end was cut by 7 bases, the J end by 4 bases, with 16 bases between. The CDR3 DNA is TGTGCCAGCACCGAGGGGGGGCTGGGCACTGAAGCTTTCTTT. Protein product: CASTEGGLGTEAFF.

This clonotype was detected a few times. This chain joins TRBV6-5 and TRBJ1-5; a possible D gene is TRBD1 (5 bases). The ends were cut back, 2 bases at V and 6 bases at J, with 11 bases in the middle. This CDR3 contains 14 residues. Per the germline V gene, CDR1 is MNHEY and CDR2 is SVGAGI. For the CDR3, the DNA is TGTGCCAGCAGTTACGCCTTTGGGGCTCAGCCCCAGCATTTT. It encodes CASSYAFGAQPQHF.

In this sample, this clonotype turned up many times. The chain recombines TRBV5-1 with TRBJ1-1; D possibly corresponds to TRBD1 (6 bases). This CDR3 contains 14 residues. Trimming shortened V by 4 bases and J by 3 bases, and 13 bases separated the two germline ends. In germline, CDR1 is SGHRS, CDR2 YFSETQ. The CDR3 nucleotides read TGCGCCAGCAGCACCAGGGGCTCGGACACTGAAGCTTTCTTT. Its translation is CASSTRGSDTEAFF.

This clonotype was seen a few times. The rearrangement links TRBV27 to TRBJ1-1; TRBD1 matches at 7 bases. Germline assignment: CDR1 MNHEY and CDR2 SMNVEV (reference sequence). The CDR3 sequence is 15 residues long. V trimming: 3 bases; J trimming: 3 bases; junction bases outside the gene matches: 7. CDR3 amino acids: CASSFSTGTYTEAFF. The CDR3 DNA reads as TGTGCCAGCAGTTTTTCGACAGGGACGTACACTGAAGCTTTCTTT.

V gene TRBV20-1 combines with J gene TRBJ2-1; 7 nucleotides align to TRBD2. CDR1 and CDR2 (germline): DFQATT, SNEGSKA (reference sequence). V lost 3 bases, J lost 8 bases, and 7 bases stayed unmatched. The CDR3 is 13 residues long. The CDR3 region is CSARFRGDHEQFF. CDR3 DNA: TGCAGTGCTAGGTTCCGGGGGGACCATGAGCAGTTCTTC.

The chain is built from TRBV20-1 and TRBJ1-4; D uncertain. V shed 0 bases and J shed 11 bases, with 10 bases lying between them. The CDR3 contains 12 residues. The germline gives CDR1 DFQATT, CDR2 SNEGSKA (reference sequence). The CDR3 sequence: CSARDYREKLFF. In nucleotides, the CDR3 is TGCAGTGCTAGAGATTATCGGGAGAAACTGTTTTTT.

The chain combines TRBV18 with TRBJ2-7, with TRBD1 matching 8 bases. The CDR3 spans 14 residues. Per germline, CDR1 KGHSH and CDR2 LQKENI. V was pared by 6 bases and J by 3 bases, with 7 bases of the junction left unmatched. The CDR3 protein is CASSSQGAGYEQYF. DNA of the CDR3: TGTGCCAGCTCCTCGCAGGGGGCTGGCTACGAGCAGTACTTC.

This CDR3 is CASSHARTGYAEDTQYF. Here the CDR3 DNA reads TGCGCCAGCAGCCACGCGCGGACAGGGTATGCGGAAGATACGCAGTATTTT. The chain uses TRBV4-3 and TRBJ2-3, with 8 bases fitting TRBD1. V dropped 3 bases and J dropped 5; count of bases not matched to a gene: 13. CDR3 size: 17 residues. The germline gives CDR1 LGHNA, CDR2 YSLEER.

The CDR3 sequence: CASSWGAGNYGYTF. The CDR3, as DNA: TGTGCCAGCAGTTGGGGGGCAGGGAACTATGGCTACACCTTC. The chain carries TRBV12-3 or TRBV12-4 and TRBJ1-2; tentative D call: TRBD1 (6 bases). The V gene lost 4 bases and the J gene lost 2 bases, with 11 bases spanning the gap. This CDR3 is built from 14 residues.

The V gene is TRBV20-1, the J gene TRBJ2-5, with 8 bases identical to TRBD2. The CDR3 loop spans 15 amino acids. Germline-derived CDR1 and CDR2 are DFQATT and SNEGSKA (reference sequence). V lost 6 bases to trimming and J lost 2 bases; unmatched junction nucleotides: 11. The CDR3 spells CSATSERGPQETQYF. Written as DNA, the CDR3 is TGCAGTGCCACCTCCGAGCGGGGGCCACAAGAGACCCAGTACTTC.

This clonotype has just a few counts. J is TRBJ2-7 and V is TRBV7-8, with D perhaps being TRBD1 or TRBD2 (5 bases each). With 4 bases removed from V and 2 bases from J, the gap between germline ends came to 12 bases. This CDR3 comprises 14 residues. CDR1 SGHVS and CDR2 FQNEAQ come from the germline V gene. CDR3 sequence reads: CASSSGAEAYEQYV. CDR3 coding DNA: TGTGCCAGCAGCTCCGGGGCGGAGGCCTACGAGCAGTACGTC.

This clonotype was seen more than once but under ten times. The CDR3 nucleotides are TGTGCCAGCAGCTGGGGGGACAGGTCGGGGAATGAGCAGTTCTTC. Translating gives CASSWGDRSGNEQFF. This sequence joins TRBV11-2 and TRBJ2-1; TRBD1 aligns across 8 bases. With V trimmed by 4 bases and J by 7 bases, 9 bases remained unmatched. The CDR3 length is 15 residues. The germline V gene encodes CDR1 SGHAT and CDR2 FQNNGV.

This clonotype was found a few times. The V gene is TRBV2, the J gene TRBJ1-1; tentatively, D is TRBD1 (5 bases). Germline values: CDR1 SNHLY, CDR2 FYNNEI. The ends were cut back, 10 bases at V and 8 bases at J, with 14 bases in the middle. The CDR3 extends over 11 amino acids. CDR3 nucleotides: TGTGCCACCGGACGACAGCTAGAAGCTTTCTTT. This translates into CATGRQLEAFF.

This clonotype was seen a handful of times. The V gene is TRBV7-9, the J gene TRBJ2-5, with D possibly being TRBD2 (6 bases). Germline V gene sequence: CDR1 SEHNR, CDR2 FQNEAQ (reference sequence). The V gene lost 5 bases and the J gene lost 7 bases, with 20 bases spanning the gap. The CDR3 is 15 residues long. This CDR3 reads CASSLSGRGLVTQYF. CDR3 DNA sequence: TGTGCCAGCAGCCTTTCGGGTCGGGGACTGGTGACCCAGTACTTC.

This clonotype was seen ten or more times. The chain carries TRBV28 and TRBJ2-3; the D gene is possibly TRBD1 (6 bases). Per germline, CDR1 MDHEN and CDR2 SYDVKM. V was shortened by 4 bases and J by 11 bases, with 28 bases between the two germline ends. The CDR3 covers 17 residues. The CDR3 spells CASSSSGQLLKPSGQYF. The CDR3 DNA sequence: TGTGCCAGCAGTTCTTCCGGACAGCTCTTAAAACCTTCGGGGCAGTATTTT.

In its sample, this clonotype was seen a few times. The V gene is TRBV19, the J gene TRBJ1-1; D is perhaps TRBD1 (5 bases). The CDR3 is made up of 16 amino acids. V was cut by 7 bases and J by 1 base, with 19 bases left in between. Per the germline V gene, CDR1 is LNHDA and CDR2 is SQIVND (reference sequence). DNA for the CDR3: TGTGCCAGTACCGCCCCATTGTCGACAGCGAACACTGAAGCTTTCTTT. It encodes CASTAPLSTANTEAFF. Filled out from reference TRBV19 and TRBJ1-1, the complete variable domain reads DGGITQSPKYLFRKEGQNVTLSCEQNLNHDAMYWYRQDPGQGLRLIYYSQIVNDFQKGDIAEGYSVSREKKESFPLTVTSAQKNPTAFYLCASTAPLSTANTEAFFGQGTRLTVV.

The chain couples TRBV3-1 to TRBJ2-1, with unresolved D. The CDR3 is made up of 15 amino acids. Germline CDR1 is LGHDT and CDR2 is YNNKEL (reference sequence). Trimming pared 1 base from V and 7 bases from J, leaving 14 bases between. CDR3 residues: CASSQGPLRWNEQFF. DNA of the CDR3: TGTGCCAGCAGCCAAGGTCCCCTGAGGTGGAATGAGCAGTTCTTC.